What follows are 22 T cell receptor beta chains derived from one specimen sequenced in a study of cytomegalovirus exposure and HLA in healthy donors. 60 Vbeta and 13 Jbeta primers were used in PCR. Libraries were prepared by immunoSEQ multiplex PCR; TCRdb keeps only in-frame clonotypes and omits some of them. The table records about 170,000 clones, 70% to 90% of them present only once. The sequencing input was PBMCs. The source of these receptors is a man aged 30 to 45 in good health and CMV-seropositive.

The V gene is TRBV6-5, the J gene TRBJ1-2, with TRBD1 as a possible D gene (5 bases). The CDR3 sequence is 15 residues long. Per the germline V gene, CDR1 is MNHEY and CDR2 is SVGAGI. Trimming removed 0 bases at V and 5 bases at J, with 13 bases between. This CDR3 reads CASSYSRRDSYGYTF. The CDR3 DNA follows: TGTGCCAGCAGTTACTCGAGAAGGGACTCGTATGGCTACACCTTC.

The V and J genes are TRBV11-3 and TRBJ2-2; 7 bases match TRBD2. The ends lost 3 bases at V and 1 base at J; junction bases unmatched: 2. From germline, CDR1 is SGHNT and CDR2 YENEEA. This CDR3 comprises 15 residues. CDR3 region: CASSLGGRNTGELFF. CDR3 nucleotide sequence: TGTGCCAGCAGCTTGGGCGGGAGGAACACCGGGGAGCTGTTTTTT. Together with reference TRBV11-3 and TRBJ2-2, the CDR3 gives the full variable domain: EAGVVQSPRYKIIEKKQPVAFWCNPISGHNTLYWYLQNLGQGPELLIRYENEEAVDDSQLPKDRFSAERLKGVDSTLKIQPAELGDSAVYLCASSLGGRNTGELFFGEGSRLTVL.

This chain connects TRBV7-9 to TRBJ1-2; no definite D call. The germline gives CDR1 SEHNR, CDR2 FQNEAQ (reference sequence). Between the trimmed V and J ends, which lost 3 bases and 4 bases, there was a span of 6 bases. The CDR3 spans 12 residues. The CDR3 nucleotides read TGTGCCAGCAGCTTTCGCAGCTATGGCTACACCTTC. It specifies CASSFRSYGYTF.

The chain has TRBV15 and TRBJ2-7; TRBD2 agrees at 9 bases. The CDR3 contains 15 residues. With 5 bases clipped from V and 5 bases from J, the junction kept 10 bases outside the gene matches. In germline, CDR1 is LNHNV, CDR2 YYDKDF (reference sequence). The CDR3 DNA reads TGTGCCACCAGCGGGAGCGGGAGGAGAATCGACGAGCAGTACTTC. Residues: CATSGSGRRIDEQYF.

The chain carries TRBV7-2 and TRBJ1-4; D not certain. Germline assignment: CDR1 SGHTA and CDR2 FQGNSA. The V end was cut by 8 bases, the J end by 4 bases, with 11 bases between. The CDR3 sequence is 13 residues long. The CDR3 DNA is TGTGCCAGCGCTGGCACCTTTAATGAAAAACTGTTTTTT. Residues: CASAGTFNEKLFF. Combining the CDR3 with reference TRBV7-2 and TRBJ1-4 gives the whole variable domain GAGVSQSPSNKVTEKGKDVELRCDPISGHTALYWYRQSLGQGLEFLIYFQGNSAPDKSGLPSDRFSAERTGGSVSTLTIQRTQQEDSAVYLCASAGTFNEKLFFGSGTQLSVL.

V and J are TRBV4-3 and TRBJ2-7, with 10 bases aligning to TRBD2. The CDR3 is 16 amino acids. The ends lost 3 bases at V and 6 bases at J; junction bases unmatched: 11. From germline, CDR1 is LGHNA and CDR2 YSLEER. CDR3 bases: TGCGCCAGCAGCCACCCTACTAGCGGGACTTCCCCCGAGCAGTACTTC. Translating gives CASSHPTSGTSPEQYF.

Remarks on this clone: At one of its ends the junction is not consistent with the germline gene, which may arise from a read error. The chain uses TRBV7-9 and TRBJ2-1; possible D gene TRBD2, 5 bases. Germline V lookup: CDR1 SEHNR, CDR2 FQNEAQ (reference sequence). The CDR3 has 12 amino acids. CDR3 coding DNA: TGTTCCAGCAGCCCGGGGAAGTCCCACCAGTTCTTC. This codes for CSSSPGKSHQFF.

This clone was detected only a few times. The chain couples TRBV19 to TRBJ1-5; D is unresolved. Germline CDR1 LNHDA, CDR2 SQIVND (reference sequence). V lost 5 bases, J lost 4 bases, and 9 bases lay in between. CDR3 length: 13 residues. DNA of the CDR3: TGTGCCAGTAGTGCGTCGACAAATCAGCCCCAGCATTTT. Amino acid sequence: CASSASTNQPQHF.

The chain employs TRBV7-2 and TRBJ2-1; TRBD2 agrees at 11 bases. This CDR3 region has 15 residues. The germline gives CDR1 SGHTA, CDR2 FQGNSA. V dropped 5 bases and J dropped 8; count of bases not matched to a gene: 8. DNA for the CDR3: TGTGCCAGCAGCGCAGCTAGCGGGAGGTGGGATGAGCAGTTCTTC. Amino acid sequence: CASSAASGRWDEQFF.

The rearrangement joins TRBV4-3 to TRBJ2-3; no firm D call. The CDR3 has 16 amino acids. The V gene lost 0 bases and the J gene lost 1 base, with 11 bases spanning the gap. CDR1 and CDR2 (germline): LGHNA, YSLEER. The CDR3 region has the DNA TGCGCCAGCAGCCAAGACGAACGAGAAGGCACAGATACGCAGTATTTT. It yields the protein CASSQDEREGTDTQYF.

The chain uses TRBV5-6 and TRBJ1-1; tentative D call: TRBD1 (5 bases). Germline V gene data show CDR1 as SGHDT and CDR2 as YYEEEE. The CDR3 is 13 residues long. Trimming took off 1 base at V and 8 bases at J, with 12 bases between the two ends. The CDR3 sequence is CASSLRMEGEAFF. In DNA form, the CDR3 reads TGTGCCAGCAGCTTGCGAATGGAGGGGGAAGCTTTCTTT.

V is TRBV10-3 and J is TRBJ2-3, with 10 bases fitting TRBD1. There are 15 residues in the CDR3. Germline loops: CDR1 ENHRY, CDR2 SYGVKD. V lost 3 bases to trimming and J lost 2 bases; unmatched junction nucleotides: 2. The CDR3 loop reads CAISDGTGDTDTQYF. CDR3 bases: TGTGCCATCAGTGACGGGACAGGGGACACAGATACGCAGTATTTT.

This chain connects TRBV19 to TRBJ1-5; D call uncertain. Per germline, CDR1 LNHDA and CDR2 SQIVND (reference sequence). Trimming cost V 3 bases and J 4 bases, with 7 bases left between them. The CDR3 consists of 13 residues. CDR3 in DNA: TGTGCCAGTAGTATCCGGGAAAATCAGCCCCAGCATTTT. Its protein is CASSIRENQPQHF. The full variable domain, rest sourced from reference TRBV19 and TRBJ1-5, is DGGITQSPKYLFRKEGQNVTLSCEQNLNHDAMYWYRQDPGQGLRLIYYSQIVNDFQKGDIAEGYSVSREKKESFPLTVTSAQKNPTAFYLCASSIRENQPQHFGDGTRLSIL.

The chain has TRBV19 and TRBJ1-2, with a tentative D call TRBD1 (5 bases). The CDR3 is 15 amino acids. V was pared by 5 bases and J by 7 bases, with 20 bases between. Germline values: CDR1 LNHDA, CDR2 SQIVND (reference sequence). The CDR3 DNA is TGTGCCAGTAGTTACGCCCGAACAGGAACCCCTGGCTACACCTTC. Protein product: CASSYARTGTPGYTF.

J is TRBJ1-2 and V is TRBV28; 7 bases are a match to TRBD1. The germline gives CDR1 MDHEN, CDR2 SYDVKM. V lost 10 bases to trimming and J lost 6 bases; unmatched junction nucleotides: 8. The CDR3 is 12 amino acids. The CDR3 region is CANSDRVHGYTF. The CDR3 DNA follows: TGTGCCAACTCCGACAGGGTACATGGCTACACCTTC.

This chain uses TRBV7-2 with TRBJ2-3; 11 nucleotides agree with TRBD2. Unmatched junction bases numbered 10, after V lost 5 bases and J lost 0 bases. Germline CDR1 is SGHTA and CDR2 is FQGNSA. The CDR3 loop spans 18 amino acids. CDR3 DNA: TGTGCCAGCAGCACCGGGACTAGCGGCTCTTCTAGCACAGATACGCAGTATTTT. Amino acid sequence: CASSTGTSGSSSTDTQYF.

This clone has more than one count but fewer than ten. The chain carries TRBV4-1 and TRBJ2-7; a weak D match, TRBD1 (6 bases). Germline CDR1 MGHRA, CDR2 YSYEKL. The CDR3 runs 15 residues. V was pared by 6 bases and J by 3 bases, with 18 bases between. CDR3 nucleotide sequence: TGCGCCAGCAGGAGGGACACTGGATCCCACTACGAGCAGTACGTC. Amino acids: CASRRDTGSHYEQYV.

This clone was seen a handful of times. The chain recombines TRBV2 with TRBJ1-1; the match to TRBD1 covers 8 bases. With V trimmed by 7 bases and J by 1 base, 2 bases remained unmatched. CDR1 SNHLY and CDR2 FYNNEI come from the germline V gene. This CDR3 region has 13 residues. DNA of the CDR3: TGTGCCAGCAAGGGGACAGGGAACACTGAAGCTTTCTTT. Translating it yields CASKGTGNTEAFF.

The chain joins TRBV11-2 to TRBJ1-2, with D perhaps matching TRBD1 (6 bases). V dropped 5 bases and J dropped 5 bases, with 15 bases sitting between them. Germline CDR1 reads SGHAT; CDR2 reads FQNNGV. The CDR3 runs to 14 residues. CDR3 DNA sequence: TGTGCCAGCAGCGTAGGGCAGGGGCAGTATGGCTACACCTTC. Translating gives CASSVGQGQYGYTF.

The J gene is TRBJ2-5, the V gene TRBV6-5; weak D call: TRBD2 (6 bases). Trimming took 5 bases from V and 5 from J, leaving 12 bases between them. Germline CDR1 MNHEY, CDR2 SVGAGI. CDR3 size: 13 residues. Here the CDR3 reads CASSQLAGETQYF. DNA for the CDR3: TGTGCCAGCAGTCAACTAGCTGGCGAGACCCAGTACTTC.

The chain carries TRBV7-8 and TRBJ2-5; D remains ambiguous. Per the germline V gene, CDR1 is SGHVS and CDR2 is FQNEAQ. There are 16 residues in the CDR3. V gave up 2 bases and J gave up 2 bases, with 15 bases separating them. The CDR3 region is CASSLPPIAKQETQYF. The CDR3 DNA follows: TGTGCCAGCAGCTTACCCCCAATAGCAAAACAAGAGACCCAGTACTTC.

The chain couples TRBV6-1 to TRBJ2-1, with D unclear. This CDR3 contains 14 residues. Trimming cost V 5 bases and J 1 base, with 9 bases left between them. The germline CDR1 and CDR2 sequences are MNHNS and SASEGT. The CDR3 sequence is CASSPTRSYNEQFF. CDR3 coding DNA: TGTGCCAGCAGTCCCACGAGGTCCTACAATGAGCAGTTCTTC.